These 26 T cell receptor beta chains share one sample of origin, sequenced in a study of blood T cell repertoires in COVID-19. Produced via immunoSEQ multiplex PCR; TCRdb's table is partial and in-frame only. The sample contains 200,000 or so clones, around 89% of which appear only once. The sample consisted of peripheral blood. The receptors were sampled from a man aged 25 to 40 with COVID-19, enrolled during active disease.

The rearrangement links TRBV20-1 to TRBJ2-1; TRBD2 matches 12 bases. CDR1 DFQATT and CDR2 SNEGSKA come from the germline V gene (reference sequence). The CDR3 sequence is 13 residues long. J was trimmed by 10 bases and V by 3 bases; bases with no gene match: 4. Here the CDR3 DNA reads TGCAGTGCTAGTCCTAGCGGGAGGGCCGAGCAGTTCTTC. Its protein is CSASPSGRAEQFF.

The CDR3 coding sequence is TGTGCCAGCAGTTATATACAGGCTAGCTCTGGAAACACCATATATTTT. Protein product: CASSYIQASSGNTIYF. The genes are TRBV6-5 and TRBJ1-3, with D possibly being TRBD1 (5 bases). V lost 3 bases to trimming and J lost 0 bases, with 12 bases between them. CDR1 and CDR2 from the germline V gene are MNHEY and SVGAGI. The CDR3 has 16 amino acids.

The V and J genes are TRBV4-1 and TRBJ2-7; 10 nucleotides agree with TRBD1. The CDR3 length is 14 residues. Germline V lookup: CDR1 MGHRA, CDR2 YSYEKL. Losses at the gene ends were 0 bases for V and 5 bases for J; bases not matched to a gene: 1. CDR3 nucleotide sequence: TGCGCCAGCAGCCAAGAGGGACAGGGGAACGAGCAGTACTTC. It encodes CASSQEGQGNEQYF.

This clone was detected only once. V gene TRBV7-2 combines with J gene TRBJ2-7; D is perhaps TRBD2 (5 bases). CDR1 and CDR2 from the germline V gene are SGHTA and FQGNSA. Trimming took off 2 bases at V and 0 bases at J, with 11 bases between the two ends. This CDR3 is 15 amino acids long. The CDR3: CASSLQAGLSYEQYF. The DNA of the CDR3 is TGTGCCAGCAGCTTACAGGCGGGCCTCTCCTACGAGCAGTACTTC.

This rearrangement joins TRBV29-1 to TRBJ2-3; TRBD1 agrees at 7 bases. Per germline, CDR1 SQVTM and CDR2 ANQGSEA. With 1 base clipped from V and 1 base from J, the junction kept 2 bases outside the gene matches. The CDR3 totals 14 residues. CDR3 residues: CSVEAGTGTDTQYF. For the CDR3, the DNA is TGCAGCGTTGAAGCCGGGACAGGCACAGATACGCAGTATTTT.

The V and J genes are TRBV3-1 (or the pseudogene TRBV3-2) and TRBJ1-1; D remains ambiguous. The CDR3 has 14 residues. Germline V gene data show CDR1 as LGHDT and CDR2 as YNNKEL (reference sequence). V lost 4 bases, J lost 3 bases, and 12 bases lay in between. CDR3 amino acids: CASSRLGQDTEAFF. For the CDR3, the DNA is TGTGCCAGCAGCCGCCTCGGCCAGGACACTGAAGCTTTCTTT.

V usage is TRBV18 and J usage is TRBJ1-1; 9 bases fit TRBD1. Germline assignment: CDR1 KGHSH and CDR2 LQKENI. The CDR3 contains 19 residues. Germline trimming cut 2 bases from V and 3 bases from J; bases unmatched to any gene: 16. CDR3 nucleotides: TGTGCCAGCTCACCAGACTCTCGTCCCCCAGGACAGGGGTACACTGAAGCTTTCTTT. Amino acids: CASSPDSRPPGQGYTEAFF.

V usage is TRBV7-3 and J usage is TRBJ2-7, with D possibly TRBD2 on 6 matching bases. V gave up 3 bases and J gave up 6 bases, with 15 bases separating them. Looked up from germline, CDR1 is SGHTA and CDR2 is FQGTGA. This CDR3 region has 14 residues. The DNA of the CDR3 is TGTGCCAGCAGCTTGTACTCGCAGGGAGGCGAGCAGTACTTC. Amino acids: CASSLYSQGGEQYF.

This clone was observed a handful of times. This chain connects TRBV7-2 to TRBJ1-2, with D possibly TRBD1 on 6 matching bases. V lost 5 bases and J lost 4, with 14 bases in between. CDR1 and CDR2 from the germline V gene are SGHTA and FQGNSA. This CDR3 contains 14 residues. This CDR3 reads CASSTHGQFYGYTF. The CDR3 nucleotides read TGTGCCAGCAGCACCCACGGACAGTTCTATGGCTACACCTTC.

This clone was counted once. The rearrangement joins TRBV11-1 to TRBJ2-1, with TRBD2 matching over 8 bases. The CDR3 loop spans 16 amino acids. The ends lost 5 bases at V and 7 bases at J; junction bases unmatched: 13. CDR1 and CDR2 from the germline V gene are SGHAT and FQDESV (reference sequence). CDR3 region: CASSPKGGRMMNEQFF. The CDR3, as DNA: TGTGCCAGCAGCCCCAAGGGCGGGAGGATGATGAATGAGCAGTTCTTC.

The chain joins TRBV2 to TRBJ2-2; a weak D match, TRBD2 (5 bases). Germline V gene data show CDR1 as SNHLY and CDR2 as FYNNEI. Trimming pared 8 bases from V and 5 bases from J, leaving 12 bases between. The CDR3 is 13 amino acids. The CDR3 region has the DNA TGTGCCAGCCGAGTTAGGGAGACCGGGGAGCTGTTTTTT. This sequence encodes CASRVRETGELFF. The whole variable domain, filled in from reference TRBV2 and TRBJ2-2, reads EPEVTQTPSHQVTQMGQEVILRCVPISNHLYFYWYRQILGQKVEFLVSFYNNEISEKSEIFDDQFSVERPDGSNFTLKIRSTKLEDSAMYFCASRVRETGELFFGEGSRLTVL.

The chain joins TRBV12-3 or TRBV12-4 to TRBJ2-2; D unclear. V gave up 11 bases and J gave up 4 bases, with 14 bases separating them. The CDR3 extends over 13 amino acids. The CDR3 spells CAARLKGTGELFF. The CDR3 coding sequence is TGTGCCGCGCGGCTAAAAGGCACCGGGGAGCTGTTTTTT.

This chain links TRBV9 with TRBJ2-7; 10 bases match TRBD1. Losses at the gene ends were 3 bases for V and 2 bases for J; bases not matched to a gene: 5. CDR3 size: 15 residues. Germline values: CDR1 SGDLS, CDR2 YYNGEE. The CDR3 here is CASSATGTGAYEQYF. CDR3 DNA: TGTGCCAGCAGCGCAACCGGGACAGGGGCCTACGAGCAGTACTTC.

The chain links TRBV18 to TRBJ2-1; 7 bases are shared with TRBD2. Trimming at V came to 3 bases and at J to 0 bases, leaving 14 bases not matched to a gene. There are 19 residues in the CDR3. CDR1 is KGHSH and CDR2 is LQKENI in the germline V gene. CDR3 sequence reads: CASSPITRLASSSYNEQFF. In nucleotides, the CDR3 is TGTGCCAGCTCACCCATAACTAGACTAGCTTCTAGCTCCTACAATGAGCAGTTCTTC.

V is TRBV15 and J is TRBJ2-1; 10 nucleotides match TRBD2. Per the germline V gene, CDR1 is LNHNV and CDR2 is YYDKDF (reference sequence). V dropped 1 base and J dropped 0; count of bases not matched to a gene: 15. The length of the CDR3 is 21 residues. The CDR3 sequence is CATSRGIRTSGDDSSYNEQFF. CDR3 in DNA: TGTGCCACCAGCAGAGGTATAAGGACTAGCGGAGACGACAGCTCCTACAATGAGCAGTTCTTC.

The chain is built from TRBV18 and TRBJ1-1; D is possibly TRBD1 (5 bases). V lost 3 bases to trimming and J lost 3 bases, with 20 bases between them. Germline lookup yields CDR1 KGHSH and CDR2 LQKENI. The CDR3 extends over 17 amino acids. The CDR3 protein is CASSPSQGTGADTEAFF. The CDR3 DNA reads TGTGCCAGCTCACCGAGTCAGGGAACGGGTGCGGACACTGAAGCTTTCTTT. The entire variable domain, with the rest obtained from reference TRBV18 and TRBJ1-1, is as follows: NAGVMQNPRHLVRRRGQEARLRCSPMKGHSHVYWYRQLPEEGLKFMVYLQKENIIDESGMPKERFSAEFPKEGPSILRIQQVVRGDSAAYFCASSPSQGTGADTEAFFGQGTRLTVV.

This clone appeared a single time. V and J are TRBV5-1 and TRBJ2-1; tentatively, D is TRBD2 (6 bases). Trimming cost V 0 bases and J 0 bases, with 13 bases left between them. The CDR3 has 17 residues. The V gene's germline CDR1 is SGHRS and CDR2 YFSETQ. The CDR3 DNA is TGCGCCAGCAGCTTGGCCGGGACTTGGAGCTCCTACAATGAGCAGTTCTTC. As protein: CASSLAGTWSSYNEQFF.

This chain links TRBV9 with TRBJ2-4, with a possible D match to TRBD1 (5 bases). V was pared by 0 bases and J by 5 bases, with 9 bases between. Germline CDR1 SGDLS, CDR2 YYNGEE. CDR3 length: 14 amino acids. CDR3 nucleotide sequence: TGTGCCAGCAGCGTAGGGGGCGCTCAAAACATTCAGTACTTC. Translated, it gives CASSVGGAQNIQYF.

J is TRBJ2-7 and V is TRBV10-3; D is uncertain. CDR1 is ENHRY and CDR2 is SYGVKD in the germline V gene. Trimming left V 0 bases short and J 3 bases short, with 9 bases between. This CDR3 has 14 amino acids. DNA of the CDR3: TGTGCCATCAGTGAGTCTCACAGATTCTACGAGCAGTACTTC. Translating it yields CAISESHRFYEQYF.

The chain combines TRBV30 with TRBJ2-7; perhaps TRBD1 as D (5 bases). The V end was cut by 0 bases, the J end by 0 bases, with 12 bases between. Germline-derived CDR1 and CDR2 are GTSNPN and SVGIG (reference sequence). The CDR3 is 15 residues long. CDR3 residues: CAWSVSGLSSYEQYF. CDR3 sequence (DNA): TGTGCCTGGAGTGTATCAGGGCTTAGCTCCTACGAGCAGTACTTC.

The chain couples TRBV3-1 (or the pseudogene TRBV3-2) to TRBJ1-2; TRBD1 aligns across 9 bases. With V trimmed by 4 bases and J by 5 bases, 8 bases remained unmatched. Germline V gene lookup returns CDR1 LGHDT and CDR2 YNNKEL (reference sequence). The CDR3 runs 15 residues. The CDR3 bases are TGTGCCAGCAGCCCGGCCCCGGGACAGGGATATGGCTACACCTTC. It specifies CASSPAPGQGYGYTF.

The chain links TRBV6-5 to TRBJ1-2; the match to TRBD1 covers 9 bases. Trimming removed 6 bases from V and 8 bases from J; junction bases left unmatched: 7. CDR3 length equals 13 residues. CDR1 MNHEY and CDR2 SVGAGI come from the germline V gene. The CDR3 nucleotides are TGTGCCAGCAGAGCACAGGGGGCTGGGGGCTACACCTTC. Encoded protein: CASRAQGAGGYTF.

The CDR3 coding sequence is TGTGCCAGTAGTATAGACACCGGGACAGCGGGGGGAGATACGCAGTATTTT. This sequence encodes CASSIDTGTAGGDTQYF. The chain has TRBV19 and TRBJ2-3; TRBD2 agrees at 9 bases. This CDR3 has 17 amino acids. V gave up 0 bases and J gave up 5 bases; unmatched junction bases: 9. Per the germline V gene, CDR1 is LNHDA and CDR2 is SQIVND (reference sequence).

This clone showed up just once. The chain recombines TRBV19 with TRBJ1-5; 9 bases map to TRBD1. Germline V gives CDR1 LNHDA, CDR2 SQIVND (reference sequence). The CDR3 spans 21 residues. V was clipped by 2 bases and J by 6 bases; unmatched bases: 23. The CDR3 region has the DNA TGTGCCAGTAGTATACCCAGTAAGGGACAGGGATACTCTATCGGTTCTCAGCCCCAGCATTTT. Translating it yields CASSIPSKGQGYSIGSQPQHF.

The chain employs TRBV24-1 and TRBJ1-1, with 7 bases lining up with TRBD1. The J segment lost 12 bases and the V segment lost 4 bases, leaving 13 bases of the junction unmatched. The CDR3 has 14 residues. Germline assignment: CDR1 KGHDR and CDR2 SFDVKD. Here the CDR3 DNA reads TGTGCCACCAGTGACGCACAGGGGCCACTTATCCCTTTCTTT. This gives the protein CATSDAQGPLIPFF.

This chain connects TRBV19 to TRBJ1-4; 7 bases agree with TRBD1. The CDR3 extends over 15 amino acids. In germline, CDR1 is LNHDA, CDR2 SQIVND (reference sequence). After removal of 4 bases from V and 11 bases from J, the junction contained 13 bases not matched to a gene. The CDR3 spells CASSTSGGRGQKLFF. In DNA, the CDR3 is TGTGCCAGTAGTACCTCCGGTGGCAGGGGACAGAAACTGTTTTTT. The whole variable domain, remainder taken from reference TRBV19 and TRBJ1-4, is DGGITQSPKYLFRKEGQNVTLSCEQNLNHDAMYWYRQDPGQGLRLIYYSQIVNDFQKGDIAEGYSVSREKKESFPLTVTSAQKNPTAFYLCASSTSGGRGQKLFFGSGTQLSVL.